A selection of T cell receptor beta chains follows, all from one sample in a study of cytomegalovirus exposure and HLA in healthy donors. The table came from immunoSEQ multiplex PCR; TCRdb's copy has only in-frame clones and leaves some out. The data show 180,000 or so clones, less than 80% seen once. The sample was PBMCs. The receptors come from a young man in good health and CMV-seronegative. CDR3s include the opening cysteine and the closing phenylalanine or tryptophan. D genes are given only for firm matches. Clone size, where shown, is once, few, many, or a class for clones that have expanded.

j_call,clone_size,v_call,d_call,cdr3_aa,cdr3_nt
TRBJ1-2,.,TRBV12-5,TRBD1,CASEGAYGYTF,TGTGCTAGTGAGGGGGCCTATGGCTACACCTTC
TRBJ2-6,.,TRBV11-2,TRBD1,CASSPWTGSGANVLTF,TGTGCCAGCAGCCCGTGGACAGGCTCTGGGGCCAACGTCCTGACTTTC
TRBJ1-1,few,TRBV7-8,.,CASSWPGVGRTEAFF,TGTGCCAGCAGCTGGCCTGGTGTGGGGCGCACTGAAGCTTTCTTT
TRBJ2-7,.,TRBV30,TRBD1,CAWMIQGAYEQYF,TGTGCCTGGATGATACAGGGGGCCTACGAGCAGTACTTC
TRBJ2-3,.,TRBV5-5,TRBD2,CASSLGGGRADTQYF,TGTGCCAGCAGCTTGGGAGGCGGGAGGGCAGATACGCAGTATTTT
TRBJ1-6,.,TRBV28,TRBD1,CASSLGQGSSPLHF,TGTGCCAGCAGTTTAGGACAGGGAAGTTCTCCCCTCCACTTT
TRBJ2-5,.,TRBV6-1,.,CASSSGDPQYF,TGTGCCAGCAGTTCAGGGGACCCCCAGTACTTC
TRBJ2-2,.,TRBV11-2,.,CASSLDIRTGELFF,TGTGCCAGCAGCTTAGATATCCGGACCGGGGAGCTGTTTTTT
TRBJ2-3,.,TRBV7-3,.,CASSLRATTDTQYF,TGTGCCAGCAGCTTAAGAGCCACCACAGATACGCAGTATTTT
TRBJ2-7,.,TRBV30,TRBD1,CAWNGDRGHGEQYF,TGTGCCTGGAATGGGGACAGGGGGCATGGCGAGCAGTACTTC
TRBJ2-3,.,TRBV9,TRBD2,CASSVLGTSGGAVSDTQYF,TGTGCCAGCAGCGTCCTAGGGACTAGCGGGGGGGCTGTTTCAGATACGCAGTATTTT
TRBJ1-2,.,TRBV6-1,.,CASTDGHPYGYTF,TGTGCCAGCACTGACGGACACCCCTATGGCTACACCTTC
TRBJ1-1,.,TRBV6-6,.,CASTAGNTEAFF,TGTGCCAGCACTGCCGGGAACACTGAAGCTTTCTTT
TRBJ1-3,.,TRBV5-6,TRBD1,CASSPGTGRAGNTIYF,TGTGCCAGCAGCCCTGGGACAGGGCGTGCTGGAAACACCATATATTTT
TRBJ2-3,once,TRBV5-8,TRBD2,CASSLTGSGGSDTQYF,TGTGCCAGCAGCCTAACGGGGAGCGGGGGCTCAGATACGCAGTATTTT
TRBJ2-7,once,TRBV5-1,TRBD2,CASSLGGRLDEQYF,TGCGCCAGCAGCTTAGGCGGGAGGCTTGACGAGCAGTACTTC
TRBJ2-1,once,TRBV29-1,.,CSVEERGGVYNEQFF,TGCAGCGTTGAAGAGAGGGGGGGGGTTTACAATGAGCAGTTCTTC